This T cell receptor (beta chain) was profiled in a study of identical twins. A remark on this clonotype: This sequence may be a read error, since a much larger clone differs from it by one base.

The CDR3 totals 15 residues. J gave up 6 bases and V 4 bases, and 4 bases lay outside the gene matches. Per the germline V gene, CDR1 is SGHNT and CDR2 is YYREEE (reference sequence). TCRdb passed the 5' RACE reads through MiXCR, listing each CDR3 protein once. The sample holds around 1.7 million distinct CDR3 sequences, about 30% seen once. The sequence came from a newborn girl in good health. The chain links TRBV5-4 to TRBJ1-6; 10 bases are a match to TRBD1. The sample consisted of cord blood. The CDR3 nucleotides are TGTGCCAGCAGCCTCCGGGACAGGGGTAATTCACCCCTCCACTTT. Translation: CASSLRDRGNSPLHF.